This T cell receptor beta chain was obtained from a study of blood T cell repertoires in COVID-19. At the level of the study: Sources were T cells, B-cell-depleted T cells, or PBMCs; the material itself was cDNA or gDNA.

This CDR3 has 16 residues. Germline-derived CDR1 and CDR2 are MDHEN and SYDVKM. Trimming left V 7 bases short and J 8 bases short, with 24 bases between. This clone was observed once. In the authors' workflow: For nucleated cells, counts were estimated from reference gene primer amplification. The data were produced by immunoSEQ multiplex PCR, yet TCRdb's version contains in-frame clones alone and is incomplete. That table is the source of V, J and clone size, and D and trimming were worked out from the DNA. The sample includes a few hundred thousand clones, about nine tenths of them seen just once. This receptor was identified in a man younger than 35 with active or convalescent COVID-19. Material: peripheral blood. The chain combines TRBV28 with TRBJ2-1; TRBD2 is a possible D gene (7 bases). CDR3 bases: TGTGCCAGCACCACGGCGTCCGGGGGGCGCAGCTATGAGCAGTTCTTC. It is translated as CASTTASGGRSYEQFF.